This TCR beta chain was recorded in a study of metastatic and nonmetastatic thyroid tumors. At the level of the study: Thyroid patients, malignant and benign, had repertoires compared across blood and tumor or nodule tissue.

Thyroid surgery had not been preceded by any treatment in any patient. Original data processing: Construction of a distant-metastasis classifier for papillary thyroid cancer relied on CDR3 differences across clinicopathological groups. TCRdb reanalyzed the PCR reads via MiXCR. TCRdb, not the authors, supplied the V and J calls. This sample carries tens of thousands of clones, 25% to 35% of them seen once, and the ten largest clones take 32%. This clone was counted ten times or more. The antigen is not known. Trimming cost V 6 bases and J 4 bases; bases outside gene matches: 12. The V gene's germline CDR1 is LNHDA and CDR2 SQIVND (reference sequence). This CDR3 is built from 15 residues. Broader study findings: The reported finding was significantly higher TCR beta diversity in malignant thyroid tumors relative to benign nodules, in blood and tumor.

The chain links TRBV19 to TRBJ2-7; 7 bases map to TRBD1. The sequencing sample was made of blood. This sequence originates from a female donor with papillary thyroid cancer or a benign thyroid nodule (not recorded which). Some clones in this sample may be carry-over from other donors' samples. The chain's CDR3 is CASSLRQGEGYEQYF. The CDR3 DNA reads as TGTGCCAGTAGCCTACGACAGGGCGAGGGATACGAGCAGTACTTC.